The 15 T cell receptor beta chains listed next were all sequenced from one sample in a study of shared clonotypes between healthy human individuals. As defined, naive CD8 cells were CD45RO-negative and positively selected for CCR7, with terminally differentiated effector memory CD45RA+ cells excluded. The repertoire was sequenced with immunoSEQ multiplex PCR; TCRdb's copy has only in-frame clones and lacks some. The data contain about 2 million clones, around 96% of them singletons. The sequenced material came from naive CD8+ T cells sorted from blood. The receptors stem from a young man in good health.

V and J are TRBV5-6 and TRBJ2-7; D not resolved. The germline CDR1 and CDR2 sequences are SGHDT and YYEEEE. The CDR3 is 13 amino acids. Trimming removed 0 bases at V and 5 bases at J, with 9 bases between. CDR3 nucleotides: TGTGCCAGCAGCTTGGGGCAGTCCAACGAGCAGTACTTC. Protein sequence: CASSLGQSNEQYF.

This chain connects TRBV9 to TRBJ2-1; D possibly uses TRBD1 or TRBD2 (5 bases each). The V end was cut by 5 bases, the J end by 5 bases, with 8 bases between. In germline, CDR1 is SGDLS, CDR2 YYNGEE. The CDR3 is 12 residues long. The CDR3 DNA is TGTGCCAGCAGGGGGGACGACAATGAGCAGTTCTTC. Translating gives CASRGDDNEQFF.

The genes are TRBV2 and TRBJ1-1, with D uncertain. This CDR3 is built from 11 residues. The germline V and J ends were trimmed by 6 bases and 7 bases, with 9 bases remaining between them. Germline V gene data show CDR1 as SNHLY and CDR2 as FYNNEI. CDR3 sequence reads: CASSLGIEAFF. In DNA form, the CDR3 reads TGTGCCAGCAGCTTGGGCATTGAAGCTTTCTTT. The full variable domain, completed using reference TRBV2 and TRBJ1-1, is EPEVTQTPSHQVTQMGQEVILRCVPISNHLYFYWYRQILGQKVEFLVSFYNNEISEKSEIFDDQFSVERPDGSNFTLKIRSTKLEDSAMYFCASSLGIEAFFGQGTRLTVV.

The rearrangement uses TRBV19 and TRBJ1-3, with D unresolved. Trimming removed 7 bases from V and 0 bases from J, with 10 bases in between. This CDR3 spans 14 amino acids. CDR1 and CDR2 (germline): LNHDA, SQIVND (reference sequence). As DNA, the CDR3 is TGTGCCAGTAATGCCGCCTCCTCTGGAAACACCATATATTTT. Translating it yields CASNAASSGNTIYF.

The chain is built from TRBV4-3 and TRBJ2-7, with TRBD2 as a possible D gene (6 bases). The germline V gene has CDR1 LGHNA and CDR2 YSLEER. The CDR3 totals 16 residues. The V and J ends lost 0 bases and 4 bases respectively, with 16 bases between them. The CDR3 DNA is TGCGCCAGCAGCCAAGATTCTGGCCTAGCGCAGTACGAGCAGTACTTC. This encodes CASSQDSGLAQYEQYF.

The gene calls are TRBV5-3 and TRBJ1-5; unclear D gene. TRBV5-3 is annotated as an ORF whose role is uncertain. CDR3 length: 17 amino acids. The V and J ends lost 0 bases and 2 bases respectively, with 15 bases between them. In DNA, the CDR3 is TGTGCCAGAAGCTTGGCGTTCGCAGGATGGGGCAATCAGCCCCAGCATTTT. It encodes CARSLAFAGWGNQPQHF.

This clone was recorded only once. The rearrangement uses TRBV2 and TRBJ2-3, with TRBD2 identical over 11 bases. CDR1 is SNHLY and CDR2 is FYNNEI in the germline V gene. Trimming took 8 bases from V and 3 from J; bases not matched to a gene: 7. CDR3 size: 15 residues. The CDR3 here is CASQPTSGETDTQYF. The CDR3 DNA sequence: TGTGCCAGCCAACCGACTAGCGGGGAGACAGATACGCAGTATTTT.

The chain employs TRBV2 and TRBJ2-5; D not resolved. The CDR3 runs 12 residues. Germline-derived CDR1 and CDR2 are SNHLY and FYNNEI. V was clipped by 2 bases and J by 5 bases, with 6 bases between them. CDR3 nucleotides: TGTGCCAGCAGTGAACCGCCCGAGACCCAGTACTTC. This translates into CASSEPPETQYF.

The CDR3 loop is CASSRTGVRQPQHF. CDR3 DNA: TGTGCCAGCAGCCGGACAGGGGTACGGCAGCCCCAGCATTTT. The chain links TRBV7-9 to TRBJ1-5, with 9 nucleotides matching TRBD1. The length of the CDR3 is 14 residues. In germline, CDR1 is SEHNR, CDR2 FQNEAQ (reference sequence). V was pared by 5 bases and J by 7 bases, with 6 bases of the junction left unmatched.

CDR3 sequence (DNA): TGTGCCAGCAGCCGGACAGGGGAGGGGGAGCAGTTCTTC. This translates into CASSRTGEGEQFF. The chain couples TRBV11-2 to TRBJ2-1; 9 bases match TRBD1. The germline V gene has CDR1 SGHAT and CDR2 FQNNGV. There are 13 residues in the CDR3. Unmatched junction bases numbered 6, after V lost 5 bases and J lost 10 bases.

This chain joins TRBV7-2 and TRBJ1-5; 7 bases agree with TRBD1. Losses at the gene ends were 2 bases for V and 0 bases for J; bases not matched to a gene: 4. Germline-derived CDR1 and CDR2 are SGHTA and FQGNSA. This CDR3 has 16 residues. This CDR3 is CASSLTGQNSNQPQHF. The CDR3 coding sequence is TGTGCCAGCAGCTTAACGGGACAGAATAGCAATCAGCCCCAGCATTTT.

V and J are TRBV5-6 and TRBJ2-3; 10 positions match TRBD2. Losses at the gene ends were 2 bases for V and 7 bases for J; bases not matched to a gene: 7. This CDR3 is built from 15 residues. Germline V CDR1 and CDR2: SGHDT, YYEEEE. The CDR3 DNA reads as TGTGCCAGCAGCTTTTGGACTAGCGGTCAAAATACGCAGTATTTT. Translated, it gives CASSFWTSGQNTQYF. Complete variable domain (other parts from reference TRBV5-6 and TRBJ2-3): DAGVTQSPTHLIKTRGQQVTLRCSPKSGHDTVSWYQQALGQGPQFIFQYYEEEERQRGNFPDRFSGHQFPNYSSELNVNALLLGDSALYLCASSFWTSGQNTQYFGPGTRLTVL.

The CDR3 sequence: CASSLAPADYGYTF. The DNA for the CDR3 is TGTGCCAGCAGCTTGGCTCCGGCCGACTATGGCTACACCTTC. V is TRBV5-4 and J is TRBJ1-2, with D uncertain. The germline gives CDR1 SGHNT, CDR2 YYREEE (reference sequence). Trimming pared 0 bases from V and 3 bases from J, leaving 9 bases between. This CDR3 has 14 residues.

The chain carries TRBV7-2 and TRBJ2-4; the D gene could be TRBD1 or TRBD2 (5 bases each). Trimming shortened V by 1 base and J by 2 bases, and 12 bases separated the two germline ends. The germline V gene has CDR1 SGHTA and CDR2 FQGNSA. The CDR3 loop spans 16 amino acids. The CDR3 region has the DNA TGTGCCAGCAGCTTAGGATGGGGGTTGTCCAAAAACATTCAGTACTTC. Its protein is CASSLGWGLSKNIQYF.

The V call is TRBV5-1, the J call TRBJ1-4; D might be TRBD1 (6 bases). The CDR3 covers 17 residues. V was shortened by 4 bases and J by 3 bases, with 19 bases between the two germline ends. Germline V gene data show CDR1 as SGHRS and CDR2 as YFSETQ. DNA of the CDR3: TGCGCCAGCAGCCACTATGATCCGGGACAAGCTAATGAAAAACTGTTTTTT. It translates to CASSHYDPGQANEKLFF.